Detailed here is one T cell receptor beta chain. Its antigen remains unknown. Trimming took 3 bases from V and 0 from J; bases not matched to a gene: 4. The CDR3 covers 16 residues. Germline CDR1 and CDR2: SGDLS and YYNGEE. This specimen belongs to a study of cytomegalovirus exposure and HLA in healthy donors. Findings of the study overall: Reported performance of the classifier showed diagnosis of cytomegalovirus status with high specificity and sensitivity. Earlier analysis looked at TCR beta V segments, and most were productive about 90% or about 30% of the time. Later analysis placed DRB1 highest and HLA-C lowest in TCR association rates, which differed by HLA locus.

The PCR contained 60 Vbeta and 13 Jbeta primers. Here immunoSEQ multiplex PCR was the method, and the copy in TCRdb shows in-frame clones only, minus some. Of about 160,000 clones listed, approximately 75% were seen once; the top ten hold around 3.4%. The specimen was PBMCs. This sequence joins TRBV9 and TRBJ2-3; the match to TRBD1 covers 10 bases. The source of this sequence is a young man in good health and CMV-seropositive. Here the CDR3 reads CASSAGQGRSTDTQYF. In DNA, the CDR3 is TGTGCCAGCAGCGCGGGACAGGGGAGAAGCACAGATACGCAGTATTTT.